The 21 T cell receptor beta chains below were found in one sample sequenced in a study of shared T cell receptors in the human thymus. Here immunoSEQ multiplex PCR was the method, and the copy in TCRdb shows in-frame clones only, minus some. The profile shows 700,000 or so clones, 80% to 90% of them singletons. These data were likewise used in another study, on human thymus T cells.

The sample consisted of thymocytes. Source of these receptors: a girl in the first two years of life with a congenital heart defect.

This chain links TRBV7-9 with TRBJ1-4, with TRBD1 as a possible D gene (5 bases). V was pared by 0 bases and J by 8 bases, with 13 bases between. Germline V gives CDR1 SEHNR, CDR2 FQNEAQ (reference sequence). This CDR3 is 15 amino acids long. CDR3 DNA sequence: TGTGCCAGCAGCTTAGCCACCAGGGTTGGGGAAAAACTGTTTTTT. It codes for CASSLATRVGEKLFF.

CDR3: CASSLRREKTTRTDTQYF. In nucleotides, the CDR3 is TGTGCCAGCAGCCTGCGACGTGAAAAGACTACTCGCACAGATACGCAGTATTTT. The chain has TRBV14 and TRBJ2-3, with D tentatively TRBD2 (5 bases). V was clipped by 4 bases and J by 1 base, with 21 bases between them. This CDR3 contains 18 residues. Germline V gene data show CDR1 as SGHDN and CDR2 as FVKESK.

The chain combines TRBV5-8 with TRBJ2-1; 9 nucleotides align to TRBD2. CDR1 is SGHTS, CDR2 YDEGEE, per germline. There are 18 residues in the CDR3. J was trimmed by 0 bases and V by 0 bases; bases with no gene match: 7. The CDR3 loop is CASSLGGSGGSSYNEQFF. In DNA form, the CDR3 reads TGTGCCAGCAGCTTGGGAGGTAGCGGGGGTTCCTCCTACAATGAGCAGTTCTTC.

This clone appeared a few times. The rearrangement joins TRBV20-1 to TRBJ1-1, with D unclear. V was shortened by 7 bases and J by 5 bases, with 11 bases between the two germline ends. CDR1 and CDR2 from the germline V gene are DFQATT and SNEGSKA (reference sequence). The CDR3 extends over 11 amino acids. The CDR3 is CSGSHWTEAFF. CDR3 nucleotides: TGCAGTGGGAGTCATTGGACTGAAGCTTTCTTT.

This rearrangement joins TRBV18 to TRBJ2-7; 9 positions agree with TRBD1. Germline V gene lookup returns CDR1 KGHSH and CDR2 LQKENI. The V gene end was trimmed by 1 base and the J gene end by 5 bases; junction bases not matched to a gene: 6. The CDR3 spans 15 residues. CDR3 sequence (DNA): TGTGCCAGCTCACCACGGGGGACAGGGTACAACGAGCAGTACTTC. Encoded protein: CASSPRGTGYNEQYF.

The chain uses TRBV6-6 and TRBJ1-2, with 7 bases lining up with TRBD1. Germline CDR1 reads MNHNY; CDR2 reads SVGAGI (reference sequence). This CDR3 region has 14 residues. Trimming at V came to 8 bases and at J to 3 bases, leaving 9 bases not matched to a gene. CDR3 in DNA: TGTGCCAGCGGGACGACAGGGAACGACTATGGCTACACCTTC. This gives the protein CASGTTGNDYGYTF.

This clone was seen only a few times. The chain has TRBV28 and TRBJ2-7; 12 positions match TRBD2. This CDR3 has 19 residues. Trimming at V came to 1 base and at J to 0 bases, leaving 10 bases not matched to a gene. The germline gives CDR1 MDHEN, CDR2 SYDVKM. The CDR3 DNA sequence: TGTGCCAGCAGTTTATCGCCTAGCGGGGGGGGAGAAAGCTCCTACGAGCAGTACTTC. Encoded protein: CASSLSPSGGGESSYEQYF.

The V gene is TRBV25-1, the J gene TRBJ2-5; D is perhaps TRBD1 (5 bases). Trimming stripped 6 bases from V and 1 base from J, with 21 bases between. The germline V gene has CDR1 MGHDK and CDR2 SYGVNS. This CDR3 region has 17 residues. Written as DNA, the CDR3 is TGTGCCAGCAGACCCCCCCCCGAGAACAGGACCCAAGAGACCCAGTACTTC. It is translated as CASRPPPENRTQETQYF.

The V gene is TRBV20-1, the J gene TRBJ1-1; no clear D gene. V was cut by 7 bases and J by 9 bases, with 9 bases left in between. The CDR3 has 9 residues. CDR1 and CDR2 (germline): DFQATT, SNEGSKA (reference sequence). CDR3 protein: CSVARQAFF. CDR3 coding DNA: TGCAGTGTTGCCAGGCAAGCTTTCTTT.

The rearrangement uses TRBV11-1 and TRBJ1-5; D may be TRBD1 (5 bases). Deletions cut 0 bases from V and 3 bases from J, with 6 bases between. CDR3 length: 14 amino acids. Germline lookup yields CDR1 SGHAT and CDR2 FQDESV (reference sequence). The CDR3 here is CASSLAGHNQPQHF. CDR3 DNA sequence: TGTGCCAGCAGCTTAGCAGGACACAATCAGCCCCAGCATTTT.

In DNA, the CDR3 is TGTGCCATCAAAGAGCGGGGGACCACAGATACGCAGTATTTT. Translation: CAIKERGTTDTQYF. The rearrangement links TRBV10-3 to TRBJ2-3; 8 bases line up with TRBD2. Per the germline V gene, CDR1 is ENHRY and CDR2 is SYGVKD. V dropped 7 bases and J dropped 2; count of bases not matched to a gene: 5. CDR3 size: 14 residues.

This sequence joins TRBV2 and TRBJ2-7; possible D gene TRBD2, 5 bases. This CDR3 is built from 16 residues. V dropped 1 base and J dropped 0 bases, with 13 bases sitting between them. Looked up from germline, CDR1 is SNHLY and CDR2 is FYNNEI. The CDR3 DNA sequence: TGTGCCAGCAGTGAAGACGGGGAGCTGAACTCCTACGAGCAGTACTTC. Amino acid sequence: CASSEDGELNSYEQYF.

This rearrangement joins TRBV4-3 to TRBJ2-5; no reliable D call. The ends were cut back, 0 bases at V and 2 bases at J, with 7 bases in the middle. The CDR3 is made up of 14 amino acids. Per germline, CDR1 LGHNA and CDR2 YSLEER. Written as DNA, the CDR3 is TGCGCCAGCAGCCAAGACCCAGTACAAGAGACCCAGTACTTC. Translation: CASSQDPVQETQYF.

The chain recombines TRBV6-5 with TRBJ2-1; 7 nucleotides agree with TRBD2. Germline CDR1 MNHEY, CDR2 SVGAGI. V lost 5 bases and J lost 6; bases outside the gene matches: 7. This CDR3 is 14 amino acids long. CDR3 residues: CASSGLAASNEQFF. The CDR3 DNA is TGTGCCAGCAGTGGGCTAGCGGCGAGCAATGAGCAGTTCTTC.

This sequence joins TRBV2 and TRBJ1-1; maybe TRBD1 (5 bases). V gave up 6 bases and J gave up 2 bases, with 13 bases separating them. CDR1 and CDR2 from the germline V gene are SNHLY and FYNNEI. The CDR3 totals 14 residues. The CDR3 bases are TGTGCCAGCAGGGAGGGGCCTGGCAACACTGAAGCTTTCTTT. It translates to CASREGPGNTEAFF.

V usage is TRBV5-5 and J usage is TRBJ1-6, with 9 bases matching TRBD1. Germline V gene data show CDR1 as SGHKS and CDR2 as YYEKEE (reference sequence). CDR3 length equals 14 residues. With V trimmed by 4 bases and J by 10 bases, 6 bases remained unmatched. The CDR3 DNA is TGTGCCAGCAGCCTGGACAGGGGAGGATCACCCCTCCACTTT. Translation: CASSLDRGGSPLHF.

This chain links TRBV19 with TRBJ1-6; 7 nucleotides line up with TRBD1. CDR3 size: 15 residues. Germline-derived CDR1 and CDR2 are LNHDA and SQIVND (reference sequence). V was pared by 4 bases and J by 7 bases, with 7 bases of the junction left unmatched. This chain's CDR3 is CASSTPTGSNSPLHF. CDR3 nucleotides: TGTGCCAGTAGTACCCCGACAGGGAGCAATTCACCCCTCCACTTT.

The rearrangement joins TRBV2 to TRBJ1-3; TRBD1 matches 9 bases. The length of the CDR3 is 12 residues. Germline lookup yields CDR1 SNHLY and CDR2 FYNNEI. After removal of 6 bases from V and 10 bases from J, the junction contained 4 bases not matched to a gene. CDR3 in amino acids: CASRRTGETIYF. The DNA of the CDR3 is TGTGCCAGCAGGCGGACAGGGGAAACCATATATTTT.

The chain uses TRBV15 and TRBJ1-3; TRBD1 aligns across 7 bases. The germline gives CDR1 LNHNV, CDR2 YYDKDF (reference sequence). After removal of 9 bases from V and 4 bases from J, the junction contained 12 bases not matched to a gene. The length of the CDR3 is 15 residues. The CDR3 sequence: CATSFSTGEGNTIYF. CDR3 in DNA: TGTGCCACTTCATTCAGTACAGGGGAGGGAAACACCATATATTTT.

The chain is built from TRBV30 and TRBJ1-1; 9 bases are a match to TRBD1. V lost 2 bases to trimming and J lost 4 bases; unmatched junction nucleotides: 8. The CDR3 has 15 amino acids. The germline V gene encodes CDR1 GTSNPN and CDR2 SVGIG (reference sequence). The CDR3 region is CAWSPGQGRSTEAFF. CDR3 DNA sequence: TGTGCCTGGAGTCCGGGACAGGGACGTAGCACTGAAGCTTTCTTT.

The chain combines TRBV6-5 with TRBJ1-2, with D possibly being TRBD1 (6 bases). Germline V gene data show CDR1 as MNHEY and CDR2 as SVGAGI. The ends were cut back, 2 bases at V and 8 bases at J, with 18 bases in the middle. The CDR3 sequence is 15 residues long. Here the CDR3 DNA reads TGTGCCAGCAGTTACCTTCGTGAACAGGGATACGGCTACACCTTC. Translated: CASSYLREQGYGYTF.